This T cell receptor beta chain is drawn from a study of blood T cell repertoires in COVID-19. Study as a whole: Samples of COVID-19 (acute and convalescent) were obtained from the United States, Italy and Spain. The cDNA or gDNA used as material had been derived from T cells, B-cell-depleted T cells, or PBMCs.

Self-reported history from a screening survey and questionnaire set each donor's cohort. Clones were read by immunoSEQ multiplex PCR, and TCRdb kept only the in-frame ones, dropping some. The repertoire holds 400,000 to 450,000 clones, with 80% to 90% as singletons. J was trimmed by 2 bases and V by 5 bases; bases with no gene match: 12. The CDR3 runs 17 residues. Looked up from germline, CDR1 is SGHAT and CDR2 is FQNNGV. J is TRBJ2-1 and V is TRBV11-2; 7 bases are shared with TRBD1. The sample was PBMCs or T cells enriched from blood (not recorded which). This TCR derives from a man aged 25-45 years who had recovered from COVID-19. In DNA form, the CDR3 reads TGTGCCAGCAGCACAGATCTAACAGGGGTGGCCTACAATGAGCAGTTCTTC. It translates to CASSTDLTGVAYNEQFF.